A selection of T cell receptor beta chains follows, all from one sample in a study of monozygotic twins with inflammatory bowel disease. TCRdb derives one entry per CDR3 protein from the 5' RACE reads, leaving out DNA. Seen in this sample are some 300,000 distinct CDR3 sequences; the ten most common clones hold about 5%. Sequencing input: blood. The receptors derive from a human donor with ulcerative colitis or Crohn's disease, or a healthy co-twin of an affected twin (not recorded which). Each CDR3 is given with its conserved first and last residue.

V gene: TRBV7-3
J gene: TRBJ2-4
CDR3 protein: CASSSQSGRNNIQYF

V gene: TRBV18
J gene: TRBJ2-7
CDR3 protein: CASSPPVRGGYEQYF

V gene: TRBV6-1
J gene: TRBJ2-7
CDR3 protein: CASSRQGAWDEQYF

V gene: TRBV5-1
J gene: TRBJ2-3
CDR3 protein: CASSLGGLTSTDTQYF

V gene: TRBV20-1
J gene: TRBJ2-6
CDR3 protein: CSARGNPNSGANVLTF

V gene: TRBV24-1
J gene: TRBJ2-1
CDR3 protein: CATSENLSSGRAPYNEQFF

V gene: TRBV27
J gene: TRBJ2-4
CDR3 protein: CASSPGGPAKNIQYF

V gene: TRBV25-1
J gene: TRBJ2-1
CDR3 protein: CASSSHGTLSSYNEQFF

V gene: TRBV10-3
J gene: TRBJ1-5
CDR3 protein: CAISESWGGQPQHF

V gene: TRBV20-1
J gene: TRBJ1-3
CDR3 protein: CSARQTGPGTLGRNTIYF

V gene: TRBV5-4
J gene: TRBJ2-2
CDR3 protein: CASSLMFNTGELFF

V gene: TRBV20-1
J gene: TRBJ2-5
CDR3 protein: CSASVVAGGPETQYF

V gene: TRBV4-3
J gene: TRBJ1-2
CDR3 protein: CASSRGTGDGYTF

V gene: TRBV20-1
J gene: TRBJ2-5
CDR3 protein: CSASPTGGGETQYF

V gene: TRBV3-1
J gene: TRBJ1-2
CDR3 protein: CASSPTGRANGYTF

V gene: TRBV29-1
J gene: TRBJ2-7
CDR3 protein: CSVEDNRGRRDEQYF

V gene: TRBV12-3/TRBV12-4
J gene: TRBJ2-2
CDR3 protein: CASSELPLSGELFF

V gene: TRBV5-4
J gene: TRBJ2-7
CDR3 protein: CASSRPGTGRNYEQYF

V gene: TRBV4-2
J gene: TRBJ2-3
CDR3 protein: CASSPALAGVLDTQYF

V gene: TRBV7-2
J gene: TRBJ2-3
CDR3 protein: CASSSAGGRTDTQYF

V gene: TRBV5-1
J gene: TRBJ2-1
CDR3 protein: CASSLAGSGRNEQFF

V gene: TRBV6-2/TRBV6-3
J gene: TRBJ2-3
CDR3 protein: CATRLGLSADTQYF

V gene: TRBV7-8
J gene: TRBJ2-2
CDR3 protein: CASSPRIPGPGELFF

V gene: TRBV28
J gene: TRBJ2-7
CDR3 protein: CASRQGQGAMYEQYF

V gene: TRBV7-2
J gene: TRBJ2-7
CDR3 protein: CASSPLVTASYEQYF

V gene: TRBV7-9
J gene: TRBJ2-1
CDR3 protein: CASSLYGTSGYNEQFF

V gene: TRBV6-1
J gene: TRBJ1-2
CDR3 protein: CASSGAGASNYGYTF

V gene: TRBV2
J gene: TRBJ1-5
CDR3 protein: CASRQEYNQPQHF

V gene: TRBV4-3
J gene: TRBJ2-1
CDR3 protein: CASSQVDWDSGIHEQFF

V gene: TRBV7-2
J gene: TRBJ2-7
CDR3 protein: CASSPVPGTGTYEQYF

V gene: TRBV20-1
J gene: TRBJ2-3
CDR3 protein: CSAIKGRGGDTQYF